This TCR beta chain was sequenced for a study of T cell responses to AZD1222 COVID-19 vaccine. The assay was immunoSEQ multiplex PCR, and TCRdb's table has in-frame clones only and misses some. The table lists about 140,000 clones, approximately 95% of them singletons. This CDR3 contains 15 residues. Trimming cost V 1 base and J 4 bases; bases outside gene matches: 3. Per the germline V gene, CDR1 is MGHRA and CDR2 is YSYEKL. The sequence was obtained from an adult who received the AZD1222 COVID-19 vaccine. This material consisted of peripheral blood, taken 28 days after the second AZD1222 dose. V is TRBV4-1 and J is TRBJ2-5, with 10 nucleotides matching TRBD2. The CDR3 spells CASSQVPSGGETQYF. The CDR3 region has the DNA TGCGCCAGCAGCCAAGTTCCTAGCGGGGGAGAGACCCAGTACTTC.